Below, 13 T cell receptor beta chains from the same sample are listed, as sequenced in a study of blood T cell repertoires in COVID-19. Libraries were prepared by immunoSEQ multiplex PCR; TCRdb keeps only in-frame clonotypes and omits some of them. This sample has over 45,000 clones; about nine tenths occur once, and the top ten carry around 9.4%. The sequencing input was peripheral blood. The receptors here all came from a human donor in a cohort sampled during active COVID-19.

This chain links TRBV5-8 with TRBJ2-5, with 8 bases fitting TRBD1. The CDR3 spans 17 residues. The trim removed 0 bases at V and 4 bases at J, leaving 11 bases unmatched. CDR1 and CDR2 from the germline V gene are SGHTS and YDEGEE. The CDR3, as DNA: TGTGCCAGCAGCTTGGGACAGGGGAGGAGGTCTGGAGAGACCCAGTACTTC. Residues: CASSLGQGRRSGETQYF.

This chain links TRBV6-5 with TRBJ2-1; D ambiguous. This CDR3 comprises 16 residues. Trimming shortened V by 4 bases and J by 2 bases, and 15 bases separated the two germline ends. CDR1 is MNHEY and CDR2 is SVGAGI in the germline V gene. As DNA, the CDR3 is TGTGCCAGCAGTTCATCGCGTCAAGGAGCCTACAATGAGCAGTTCTTC. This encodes CASSSSRQGAYNEQFF.

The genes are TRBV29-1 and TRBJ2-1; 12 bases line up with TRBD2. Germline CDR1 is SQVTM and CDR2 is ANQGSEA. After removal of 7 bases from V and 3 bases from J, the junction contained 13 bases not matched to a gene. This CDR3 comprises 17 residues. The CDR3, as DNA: TGCAGCGGTTACTACCTCCTAGCGGGAGGGGTCTACAATGAGCAGTTCTTC. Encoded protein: CSGYYLLAGGVYNEQFF.

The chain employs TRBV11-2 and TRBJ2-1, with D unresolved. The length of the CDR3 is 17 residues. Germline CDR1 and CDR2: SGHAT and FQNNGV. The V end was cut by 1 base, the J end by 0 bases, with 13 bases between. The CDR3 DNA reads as TGTGCCAGCAGCTTAGTTGTTTGGTCTAGCTCCTACAATGAGCAGTTCTTC. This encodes CASSLVVWSSSYNEQFF.

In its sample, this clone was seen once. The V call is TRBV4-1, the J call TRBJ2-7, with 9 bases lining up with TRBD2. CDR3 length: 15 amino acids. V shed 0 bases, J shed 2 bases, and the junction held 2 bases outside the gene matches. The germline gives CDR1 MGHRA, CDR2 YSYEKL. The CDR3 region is CASSQEGLAAYEQYF. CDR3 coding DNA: TGCGCCAGCAGCCAAGAGGGACTAGCTGCCTACGAGCAGTACTTC.

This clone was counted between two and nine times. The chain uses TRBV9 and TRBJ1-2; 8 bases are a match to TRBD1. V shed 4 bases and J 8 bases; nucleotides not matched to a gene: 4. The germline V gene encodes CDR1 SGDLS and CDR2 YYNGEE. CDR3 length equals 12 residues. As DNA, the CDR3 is TGTGCCAGCAGCACCTCAGGGGGCGGCTACACCTTC. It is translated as CASSTSGGGYTF.

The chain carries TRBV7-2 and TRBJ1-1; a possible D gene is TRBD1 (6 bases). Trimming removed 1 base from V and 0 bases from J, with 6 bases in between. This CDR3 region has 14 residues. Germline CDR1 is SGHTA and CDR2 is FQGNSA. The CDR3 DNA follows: TGTGCCAGCAGCTTAGACAGGGTGAACACTGAAGCTTTCTTT. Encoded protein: CASSLDRVNTEAFF.

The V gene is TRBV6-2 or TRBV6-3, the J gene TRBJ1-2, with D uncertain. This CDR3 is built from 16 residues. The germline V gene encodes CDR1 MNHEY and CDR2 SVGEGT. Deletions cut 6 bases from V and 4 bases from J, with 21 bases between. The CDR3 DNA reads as TGTGCCAGCAGCCTCTCCGCCGATCATGTTAGCTATGGCTACACCTTC. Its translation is CASSLSADHVSYGYTF.

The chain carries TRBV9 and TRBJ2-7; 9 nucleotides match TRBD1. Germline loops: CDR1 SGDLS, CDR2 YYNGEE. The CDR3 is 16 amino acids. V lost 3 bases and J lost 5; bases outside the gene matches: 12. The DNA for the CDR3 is TGTGCCAGCAGCGCCTCCTCGGGACAGGGCCTCGACGAGCAGTACTTC. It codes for CASSASSGQGLDEQYF. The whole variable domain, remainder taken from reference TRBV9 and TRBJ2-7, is DSGVTQTPKHLITATGQRVTLRCSPRSGDLSVYWYQQSLDQGLQFLIQYYNGEERAKGNILERFSAQQFPDLHSELNLSSLELGDSALYFCASSASSGQGLDEQYFGPGTRLTVT.

CDR3 residues: CASSVGAGGPNTDTQYF. CDR3 DNA: TGTGCCAGCAGCGTAGGAGCGGGGGGGCCTAACACAGATACGCAGTATTTT. This chain connects TRBV9 to TRBJ2-3, with 10 bases that match TRBD2. V gave up 0 bases and J gave up 2 bases; unmatched junction bases: 6. From germline, CDR1 is SGDLS and CDR2 YYNGEE. CDR3 length: 17 amino acids.

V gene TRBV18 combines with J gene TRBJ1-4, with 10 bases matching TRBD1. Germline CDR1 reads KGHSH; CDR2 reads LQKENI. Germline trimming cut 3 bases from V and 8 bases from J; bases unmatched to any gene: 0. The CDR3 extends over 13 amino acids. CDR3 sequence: CASSPGQGEKLFF. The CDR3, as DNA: TGTGCCAGCTCACCGGGACAGGGGGAAAAACTGTTTTTT.

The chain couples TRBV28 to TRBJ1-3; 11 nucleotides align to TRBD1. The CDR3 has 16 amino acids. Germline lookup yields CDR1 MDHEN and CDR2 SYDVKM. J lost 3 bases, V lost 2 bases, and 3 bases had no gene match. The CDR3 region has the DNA TGTGCCAGCAGTTTAGGGACAGGGGGTAATGGAAACACCATATATTTT. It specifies CASSLGTGGNGNTIYF.

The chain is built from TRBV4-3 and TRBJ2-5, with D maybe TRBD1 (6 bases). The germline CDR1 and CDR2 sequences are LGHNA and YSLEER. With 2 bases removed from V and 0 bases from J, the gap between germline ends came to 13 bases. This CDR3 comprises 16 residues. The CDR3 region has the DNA TGCGCCAGCAGCCAACTCCTTGGACAGTACCAAGAGACCCAGTACTTC. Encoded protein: CASSQLLGQYQETQYF.